Listed below are T cell receptor beta chains from one sample, sequenced in a study of T cells after posttransplantation cyclophosphamide. The data were produced by immunoSEQ multiplex PCR, yet TCRdb's version contains in-frame clones alone and is incomplete. Recorded here are roughly 49,000 clones, none singletons. Specimen: PBMCs. Source of these receptors: a man in his forties in good health, CMV-negative, and a related stem cell transplant donor. CDR3s include the opening cysteine and the closing phenylalanine or tryptophan. The order of the fields is J gene, clone size, V gene, D gene, CDR3 protein, CDR3 DNA. A D gene is named only where the DNA matches it firmly. Rows may omit the clone size; those that give it use once, few, many or a size class.

TRBJ2-5 few TRBV14 - CASSQELETVLSGQYF TGTGCCAGCAGCCAGGAGCTCGAGACGGTCCTCAGTGGGCAGTACTTC
TRBJ1-1 many TRBV27 - CATSSPGGNTEAFF TGTGCCACCTCCTCCCCGGGGGGGAACACTGAAGCTTTCTTT
TRBJ2-3 many TRBV2 TRBD2 CASSSGLAGEADTQYF TGTGCCAGCAGTTCCGGACTAGCGGGAGAGGCAGATACGCAGTATTTT
TRBJ1-5 many TRBV7-6 - CASSLAGGQPQHF TGTGCCAGCAGCTTAGCGGGGGGGCAGCCCCAGCATTTT
TRBJ2-2 many TRBV11-3 - CASSSTRTFTGELFF TGTGCCAGCAGCTCGACTAGAACGTTCACCGGGGAGCTGTTTTTT
TRBJ2-2 many TRBV7-2 TRBD2 CASSLLGLAVNTGELFF TGTGCCAGCAGCTTATTGGGACTAGCGGTGAACACCGGGGAGCTGTTTTTT
TRBJ1-1 many TRBV5-4 - CASSFTVRTEAFF TGTGCCAGCAGCTTCACGGTGAGAACTGAAGCTTTCTTT
TRBJ2-1 many TRBV9 - CASSVGLSYNEQFF TGTGCCAGCAGCGTAGGTCTTTCCTACAATGAGCAGTTCTTC
TRBJ1-1 many TRBV7-9 - CASEGANTEAFF TGTGCCAGTGAGGGAGCAAACACTGAAGCTTTCTTT
TRBJ2-2 many TRBV9 - CASSEAAPGTGELFF TGTGCCAGCAGCGAAGCGGCCCCAGGAACCGGGGAGCTGTTTTTT
TRBJ2-5 many TRBV19 - CASSTGARETQYF TGTGCCAGTAGTACAGGGGCGCGGGAGACCCAGTACTTC
TRBJ1-5 many TRBV4-1 - CASSQAAGAPGQPQHF TGCGCCAGCAGCCAGGCAGCGGGGGCCCCAGGTCAGCCCCAGCATTTT
TRBJ1-2 many TRBV5-1 TRBD1 CASSLGQGRIYGYTF TGCGCCAGCAGCTTGGGACAGGGGCGAATCTATGGCTACACCTTC
TRBJ2-7 many TRBV20-1 TRBD1 CSRDRSYEQYF TGCTCCCGGGACAGGAGCTACGAGCAGTACTTC
TRBJ2-5 many TRBV15 - CATSSFGRQHQETQYF TGTGCCACCAGCAGCTTCGGCAGGCAACACCAAGAGACCCAGTACTTC
TRBJ2-3 many TRBV5-1 - CASSSPEQTPTDTQYF TGCGCCAGCAGCTCACCGGAACAGACACCCACAGATACGCAGTATTTT
TRBJ1-1 many TRBV28 - CASPKPGSSTEAFF TGTGCCAGCCCTAAACCGGGGTCAAGCACTGAAGCTTTCTTT
TRBJ1-1 many TRBV7-8 - CASSLALDREAFF TGTGCCAGCAGCTTAGCTCTGGACAGAGAAGCTTTCTTT
TRBJ2-7 many TRBV27 TRBD1 CASQESGGPSYEQYF TGTGCCAGTCAGGAATCAGGGGGCCCTTCCTACGAGCAGTACTTC
TRBJ2-1 many TRBV7-8 TRBD2 CASSPSGSSSYNEQFF TGTGCCAGCAGCCCAAGCGGGAGCAGCTCCTACAATGAGCAGTTCTTC
TRBJ1-4 many TRBV6-6 - CASSQIDRPNEKLFF TGTGCCAGCAGTCAGATAGACAGGCCAAATGAAAAACTGTTTTTT
TRBJ1-1 many TRBV10-3 - CAISESWGRAEAFF TGTGCCATCAGTGAGTCTTGGGGGCGGGCTGAAGCTTTCTTT
TRBJ1-2 many TRBV7-2 - CASSSGPLYGYTF TGTGCCAGCAGCTCAGGGCCGCTCTATGGCTACACCTTC
TRBJ2-7 - TRBV6-1 - CASSPTVAAYEQYF TGTGCCAGCAGTCCTACCGTAGCCGCCTACGAGCAGTACTTC
TRBJ2-7 many TRBV6-1 - CASSEVEPPYEQYF TGTGCCAGCAGTGAAGTAGAGCCCCCCTACGAGCAGTACTTC
TRBJ1-1 many TRBV2 TRBD1 CASSELGLTGANEAFF TGTGCCAGCAGTGAACTGGGCCTAACAGGGGCTAATGAAGCTTTCTTT
TRBJ2-5 many TRBV5-4 - CASSYTGLETQYF TGTGCCAGCAGCTATACAGGGCTGGAGACCCAGTACTTC
TRBJ2-7 many TRBV6-5 TRBD2 CASSYSGEGVYEQYF TGTGCCAGCAGTTACTCGGGGGAGGGTGTCTACGAGCAGTACTTC
TRBJ2-7 many TRBV6-5 TRBD2 CASSYSSGSGYEQYF TGTGCCAGCAGTTACTCCAGCGGGAGTGGGTACGAGCAGTACTTC
TRBJ2-7 many TRBV4-3 TRBD2 CASSQAKGRAYEQYF TGCGCCAGCAGCCAAGCCAAAGGGAGGGCCTACGAGCAGTACTTC
TRBJ2-7 many TRBV11-2 - CASSFASHEQYF TGTGCCAGCAGCTTTGCGTCCCACGAGCAGTACTTC
TRBJ1-4 many TRBV19 - CASTRRDLGEKLFF TGTGCCAGTACACGCCGGGACTTGGGTGAAAAACTGTTTTTT
TRBJ2-1 many TRBV11-1 - CASSLRDIGSNEQFF TGTGCCAGCAGCTTACGGGACATCGGTTCGAATGAGCAGTTCTTC
TRBJ2-3 many TRBV11-2 - CASSLNPGQVADTQYF TGTGCCAGCAGCTTAAATCCGGGACAAGTCGCAGATACGCAGTATTTT
TRBJ2-7 many TRBV27 TRBD2 CASSPRGLAVQGAYEQYF TGTGCCAGCAGCCCTCGGGGACTAGCGGTCCAGGGGGCCTACGAGCAGTACTTC
TRBJ2-1 many TRBV11-2 TRBD2 CASSLRGDSSYNEQFF TGTGCCAGCAGCTTACGGGGGGATAGCTCCTACAATGAGCAGTTCTTC
TRBJ2-7 many TRBV5-1 TRBD2 CASSLTGTSGRGTYEQYF TGCGCCAGCAGCTTAACCGGGACTAGCGGGAGAGGCACCTACGAGCAGTACTTC
TRBJ2-3 many TRBV29-1 TRBD1 CSAEQGRSDTQYF TGCAGCGCCGAACAGGGGCGGTCAGATACGCAGTATTTT
TRBJ1-2 many TRBV25-1 TRBD1 CASSRDRSGYGYTF TGTGCCAGCAGCCGGGACAGATCCGGCTATGGCTACACCTTC
TRBJ2-1 few TRBV6-5 - CASSYSDTEQFF TGTGCCAGCAGTTATTCGGACACCGAGCAGTTCTTC
TRBJ1-6 few TRBV27 - CASRARGGRLPLHF TGTGCCAGCAGAGCACGTGGCGGCAGACTACCCCTCCACTTT
TRBJ2-1 many TRBV19 - CASSVRSTNEQFF TGTGCCAGTAGTGTCCGGAGCACCAATGAGCAGTTCTTC
TRBJ2-2 many TRBV18 - CASSPQQGNGGELFF TGTGCCAGCTCACCCCAACAGGGTAACGGCGGGGAGCTGTTTTTT
TRBJ1-6 many TRBV4-1 - CASSQNYGSPLHF TGCGCCAGCAGCCAAAATTACGGTTCACCCCTCCACTTT
TRBJ2-5 many TRBV7-6 - CASSDRSWETQYF TGTGCCAGCAGCGACAGGAGTTGGGAGACCCAGTACTTC
TRBJ2-1 many TRBV30 TRBD2 CAWSDPFRSGRSNEQFF TGTGCCTGGAGTGACCCCTTTAGGAGCGGGAGGAGCAATGAGCAGTTCTTC
TRBJ2-1 many TRBV27 - CASSFQDPRDNEQFF TGTGCCAGCAGTTTCCAAGATCCCAGGGACAATGAGCAGTTCTTC
TRBJ2-2 many TRBV11-2 - CASSGLASNTGELFF TGTGCCAGCAGCGGGCTAGCATCAAACACCGGGGAGCTGTTCTTT
TRBJ1-1 many TRBV10-3 - CAISAGRTFDTEAFF TGTGCCATCAGTGCGGGGAGGACTTTTGACACTGAAGCTTTCTTT
TRBJ2-5 many TRBV5-1 - CASSPMGRMGTQYF TGCGCCAGCAGCCCCATGGGCAGGATGGGCACCCAGTACTTC
TRBJ2-1 many TRBV27 TRBD2 CHSRSGSFHEQFF TGCCACTCAAGAAGCGGGAGTTTTCATGAGCAGTTCTTC
TRBJ2-1 many TRBV29-1 TRBD2 CSVESRERGEQFF TGCAGCGTTGAATCAAGGGAGCGGGGTGAGCAGTTCTTC
TRBJ2-3 many TRBV7-3 - CASSLTMGHHTDTQYF TGTGCCAGCAGCTTAACAATGGGACATCACACAGATACGCAGTATTTT
TRBJ2-3 many TRBV6-6 TRBD2 CASRPRTSGSTDTQYF TGTGCCAGCAGACCCCGGACTAGCGGATCCACAGATACGCAGTATTTT
TRBJ2-4 many TRBV27 - CASSSDQGAWEDIQYF TGTGCCAGCAGTTCAGATCAGGGAGCATGGGAGGACATTCAGTACTTC